This T cell receptor beta chain was captured by sequencing in a study of long-term antiretroviral therapy in people with HIV. Study details: The 2015 immediate-ART recommendation was preceded by the earliest samples by about a decade. General study results and limits: It was not possible to obtain data on ART adherence, viral resistance or therapy changes. Blood was collected between 2004 and 2017, possibly under older ART regimens.

The assay used was immunoSEQ (version v3.0), run at survey level. The assay was immunoSEQ multiplex PCR, and TCRdb's table has in-frame clones only and misses some. The sample consists of around 28,000 clones, 80% to 85% of them appearing once. There was at least one pre-ART PBMC sample for each donor, plus at least two post-ART PBMC samples. The CDR3 is made up of 14 amino acids. Germline V gene lookup returns CDR1 SGHDN and CDR2 FVKESK. V was clipped by 2 bases and J by 5 bases; unmatched bases: 5. Details on this clone: The target antigen is unknown.

The gene calls are TRBV14 and TRBJ2-7, with 8 bases matching TRBD2. Sequences were derived from unsorted PBMCs, sampled about 2.7 years after starting antiretroviral therapy. This receptor was obtained from a man aged 30 to 39 with HIV. The CDR3 nucleotides are TGTGCCAGCAGCCAACGGCTAGCGGGCCACGAGCAGTACTTC. It is translated as CASSQRLAGHEQYF.